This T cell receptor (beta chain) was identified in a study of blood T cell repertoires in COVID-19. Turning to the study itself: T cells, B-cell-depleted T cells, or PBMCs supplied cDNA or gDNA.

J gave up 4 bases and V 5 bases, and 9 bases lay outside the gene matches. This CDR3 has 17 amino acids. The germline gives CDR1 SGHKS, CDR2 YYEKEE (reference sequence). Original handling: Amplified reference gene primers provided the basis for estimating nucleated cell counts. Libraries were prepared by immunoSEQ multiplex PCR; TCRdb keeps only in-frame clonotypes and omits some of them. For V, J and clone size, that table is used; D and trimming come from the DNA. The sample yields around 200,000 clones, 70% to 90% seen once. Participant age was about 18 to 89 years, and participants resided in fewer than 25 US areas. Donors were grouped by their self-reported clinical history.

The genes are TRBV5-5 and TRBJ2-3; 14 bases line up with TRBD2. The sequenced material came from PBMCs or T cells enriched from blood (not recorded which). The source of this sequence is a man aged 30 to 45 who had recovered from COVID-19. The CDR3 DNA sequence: TGTGCCAGCAGACCGCCGCCGGGACTAGCGGGAGCAGATACGCAGTATTTT. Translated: CASRPPPGLAGADTQYF.